This TCR beta chain was sequenced in a study of CD4+ T cells in melanoma. Whole-study findings and limits: CD8+ T cell, macrophage and B cell function reportedly correlated with neoantigen-specific CD4+ T cells.

In regard to this clone: What it binds is unknown.

The J segment lost 10 bases and the V segment lost 4 bases, leaving 4 bases of the junction unmatched. The germline V gene has CDR1 SNHLY and CDR2 FYNNEI. This CDR3 is built from 14 residues. Using immunoSEQ multiplex PCR, the repertoire was profiled, and TCRdb retains in-frame clones only, with some absent. The data contain tens of thousands of clones, approximately 74% of them singletons. The sequence came from a human donor with melanoma. Sequencing used tumor tissue. The chain links TRBV2 to TRBJ1-6, with 10 bases identical to TRBD1. CDR3 sequence reads: CASSVGQGVSPLHF. The CDR3 region has the DNA TGTGCCAGCAGTGTAGGACAGGGGGTCTCACCCCTCCACTTT. Combining the CDR3 with reference TRBV2 and TRBJ1-6 gives the whole variable domain EPEVTQTPSHQVTQMGQEVILRCVPISNHLYFYWYRQILGQKVEFLVSFYNNEISEKSEIFDDQFSVERPDGSNFTLKIRSTKLEDSAMYFCASSVGQGVSPLHFGNGTRLTVT.